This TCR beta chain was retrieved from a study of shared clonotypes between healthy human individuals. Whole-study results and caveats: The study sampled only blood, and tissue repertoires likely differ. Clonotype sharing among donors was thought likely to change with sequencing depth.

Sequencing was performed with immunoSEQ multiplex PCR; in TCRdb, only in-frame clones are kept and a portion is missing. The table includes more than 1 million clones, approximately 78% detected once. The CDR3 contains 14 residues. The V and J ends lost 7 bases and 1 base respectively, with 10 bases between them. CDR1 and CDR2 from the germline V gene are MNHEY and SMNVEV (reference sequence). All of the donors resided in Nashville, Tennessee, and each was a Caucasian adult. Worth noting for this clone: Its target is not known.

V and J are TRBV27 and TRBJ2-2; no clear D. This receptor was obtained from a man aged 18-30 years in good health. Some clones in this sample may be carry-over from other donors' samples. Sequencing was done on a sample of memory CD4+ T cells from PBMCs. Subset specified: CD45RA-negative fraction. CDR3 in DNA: TGTGCCAGCAAAACTCTGGGGAACACCGGGGAGCTGTTTTTT. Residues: CASKTLGNTGELFF.